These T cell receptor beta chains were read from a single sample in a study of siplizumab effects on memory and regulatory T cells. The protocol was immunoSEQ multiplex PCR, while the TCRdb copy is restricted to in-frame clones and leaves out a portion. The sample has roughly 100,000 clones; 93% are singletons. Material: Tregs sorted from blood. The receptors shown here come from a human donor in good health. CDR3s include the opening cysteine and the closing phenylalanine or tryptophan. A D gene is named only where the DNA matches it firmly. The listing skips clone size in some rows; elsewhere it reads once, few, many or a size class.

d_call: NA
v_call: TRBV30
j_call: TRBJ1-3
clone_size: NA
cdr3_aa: CAWSMGQTGNTIYF
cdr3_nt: TGTGCCTGGAGTATGGGGCAAACTGGAAACACCATATATTTT

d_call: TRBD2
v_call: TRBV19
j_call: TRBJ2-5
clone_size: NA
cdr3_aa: CAIGGGPQETQYF
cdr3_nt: TGTGCCATCGGCGGGGGGCCGCAAGAGACCCAGTACTTC

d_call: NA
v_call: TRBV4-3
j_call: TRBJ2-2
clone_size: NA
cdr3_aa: CASSQVARGNTGELFF
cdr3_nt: TGCGCCAGCAGCCAAGTTGCGCGGGGGAACACCGGGGAGCTGTTTTTT

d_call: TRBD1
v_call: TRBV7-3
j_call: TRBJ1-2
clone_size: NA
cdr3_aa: CASSFSDRANYGYTF
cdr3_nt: TGTGCCAGCAGCTTTTCGGACAGGGCCAACTATGGCTACACCTTC

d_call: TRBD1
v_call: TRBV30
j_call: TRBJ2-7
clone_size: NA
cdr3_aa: CAWSGTGGISYEQYF
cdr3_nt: TGTGCCTGGAGCGGGACAGGGGGGATCTCCTACGAGCAGTACTTC

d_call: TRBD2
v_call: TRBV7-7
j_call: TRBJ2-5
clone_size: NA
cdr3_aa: CASSLGRVSETQYF
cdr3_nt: TGTGCTAGCAGCTTAGGGAGGGTATCAGAGACCCAGTACTTC

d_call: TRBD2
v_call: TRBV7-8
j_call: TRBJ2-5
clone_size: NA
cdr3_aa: CASSSLAGGETQYF
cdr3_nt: TGTGCCAGCAGCTCACTAGCGGGGGGAGAGACCCAGTACTTC

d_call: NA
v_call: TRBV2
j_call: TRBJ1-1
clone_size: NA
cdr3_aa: CASDSSVVRAFF
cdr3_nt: TGTGCCAGCGACAGCTCTGTGGTCCGGGCTTTCTTT

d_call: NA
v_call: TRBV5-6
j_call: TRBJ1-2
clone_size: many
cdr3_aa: CASSFGVYGGYTF
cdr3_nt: TGTGCCAGCAGCTTTGGGGTTTACGGTGGCTACACCTTC

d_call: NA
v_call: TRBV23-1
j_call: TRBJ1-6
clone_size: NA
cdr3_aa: CASSHGGPLHF
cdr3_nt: TGCGCCAGCAGTCATGGCGGACCCCTCCACTTT

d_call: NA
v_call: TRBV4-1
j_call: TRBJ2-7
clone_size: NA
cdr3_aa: CASSLRHVETYEQYF
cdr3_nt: TGCGCCAGCAGCCTTAGACACGTCGAGACCTACGAGCAGTACTTC